What follows are 19 T cell receptor beta chains derived from one specimen sequenced in a study of T cell responses to AZD1222 COVID-19 vaccine listed by TCRdb under 2021. The library was made by the immunoSEQ multiplex PCR assay. Held by TCRdb, this immuneACCESS table contains in-frame sequences only and omits some clones. Under half of the omission traces to an unresolved V gene where checked; the cause of the rest is unknown. For this sample the table gives some 100,000 clones, of which around nine tenths were detected only once. Jointly, the top ten make up less than 3.5% of the sample. Explained via the paper, the time point label denotes: baseline before first vaccination. The source was peripheral blood, collected on day 0 of AZD1222 vaccination. All receptors derive from an adult in good health.

The genes are TRBV5-8 and TRBJ1-3; 9 nucleotides line up with TRBD1. Per germline, CDR1 SGHTS and CDR2 YDEGEE. After removal of 4 bases from V and 6 bases from J, the junction contained 5 bases not matched to a gene. This CDR3 spans 14 amino acids. CDR3 residues: CASSQDRGTNTIYF. The DNA of the CDR3 is TGTGCCAGCAGCCAGGACAGGGGAACAAACACCATATATTTT.

In its sample, this clone was seen a few times. The genes are TRBV16 and TRBJ1-5; a possible D gene is TRBD1 (6 bases). This CDR3 is 18 amino acids long. CDR1 KGHSY and CDR2 FQNENV come from the germline V gene. Between the trimmed V and J ends, which lost 0 bases and 0 bases, there was a span of 15 bases. The CDR3 protein is CASSQSGGTLRSNQPQHF. For the CDR3, the DNA is TGTGCCAGCAGCCAATCGGGGGGGACACTCCGTAGCAATCAGCCCCAGCATTTT.

The rearrangement joins TRBV7-3 to TRBJ2-1; the match to TRBD2 covers 12 bases. The CDR3 runs to 16 residues. Trimming at V came to 2 bases and at J to 7 bases, leaving 6 bases not matched to a gene. Germline CDR1 is SGHTA and CDR2 is FQGTGA. CDR3 protein: CASSLAPSGGANEQFF. CDR3 coding DNA: TGTGCCAGCAGCTTAGCCCCTAGCGGGGGGGCAAATGAGCAGTTCTTC.

This clone appeared a single time. The V and J genes are TRBV5-4 and TRBJ2-2; weak D call: TRBD1 (5 bases). Germline V lookup: CDR1 SGHNT, CDR2 YYREEE (reference sequence). The CDR3 has 15 residues. The germline V and J ends were trimmed by 3 bases and 0 bases, with 9 bases remaining between them. CDR3 protein: CASSYKQANTGELFF. The CDR3 coding sequence is TGTGCCAGCAGCTATAAACAGGCGAACACCGGGGAGCTGTTTTTT.

The J gene is TRBJ2-6, the V gene TRBV28; D ambiguous. CDR1 is MDHEN, CDR2 SYDVKM, per germline. With 3 bases removed from V and 4 bases from J, the gap between germline ends came to 4 bases. CDR3 length: 13 residues. CDR3 sequence (DNA): TGTGCCAGCAGTTTTGTGGGGGCCAACGTCCTGACTTTC. It yields the protein CASSFVGANVLTF.

The V gene is TRBV28, the J gene TRBJ2-7; either TRBD1 or TRBD2 may supply D (5 bases each). V gave up 3 bases and J gave up 0 bases, with 12 bases separating them. Germline-derived CDR1 and CDR2 are MDHEN and SYDVKM. The CDR3 runs to 15 residues. CDR3 amino acids: CASSFPAGSSYEQYF. The CDR3 bases are TGTGCCAGCAGTTTTCCTGCAGGGAGCTCCTACGAGCAGTACTTC.

In its sample, this clone was seen a few times. This rearrangement joins TRBV29-1 to TRBJ1-5; D call uncertain. Germline V gene lookup returns CDR1 SQVTM and CDR2 ANQGSEA. The CDR3 runs 13 residues. The ends were cut back, 4 bases at V and 5 bases at J, with 12 bases in the middle. The CDR3 DNA follows: TGCAGCGTTGGGGATACGCCGTATCAGCCCCAGCATTTT. This translates into CSVGDTPYQPQHF.

This CDR3 reads CASSLETQYF. The CDR3 DNA sequence: TGTGCCAGCAGCTTGGAGACCCAGTACTTC. V gene TRBV7-2 combines with J gene TRBJ2-5; D is uncertain. The CDR3 spans 10 residues. Deletions cut 3 bases from V and 5 bases from J, with 1 base between. CDR1 is SGHTA and CDR2 is FQGNSA in the germline V gene.

This chain uses TRBV19 with TRBJ2-7; 13 bases align to TRBD2. The ends lost 3 bases at V and 3 bases at J; junction bases unmatched: 2. CDR3 size: 15 residues. Germline V lookup: CDR1 LNHDA, CDR2 SQIVND (reference sequence). The DNA for the CDR3 is TGTGCCAGTAGTATTGGGACTAGCGGGAACTACGAGCAGTACTTC. It encodes CASSIGTSGNYEQYF.

This chain connects TRBV7-8 to TRBJ2-2, with 8 bases identical to TRBD1. Germline V gene data show CDR1 as SGHVS and CDR2 as FQNEAQ. The CDR3 contains 16 residues. J gave up 6 bases and V 2 bases, and 8 bases lay outside the gene matches. CDR3 loop: CASSLSRTGRAGELFF. The CDR3 coding sequence is TGTGCCAGCAGCTTATCCCGGACAGGGCGAGCCGGGGAGCTGTTTTTT.

This clone has just one count. The chain combines TRBV5-6 with TRBJ2-6, with 7 bases that match TRBD1. The trim removed 5 bases at V and 4 bases at J, leaving 3 bases unmatched. The germline V gene encodes CDR1 SGHDT and CDR2 YYEEEE. The length of the CDR3 is 14 residues. CDR3 sequence: CASSRGPGANVLTF. The CDR3 DNA reads TGTGCCAGCAGTAGGGGGCCCGGGGCCAACGTCCTGACTTTC.

The J gene is TRBJ2-3, the V gene TRBV19, with TRBD1 identical over 9 bases. Losses at the gene ends were 4 bases for V and 3 bases for J; bases not matched to a gene: 2. This CDR3 is built from 14 residues. Germline V CDR1 and CDR2: LNHDA, SQIVND (reference sequence). Here the CDR3 reads CASSTTGGTDTQYF. The CDR3 DNA sequence: TGTGCCAGTAGTACGACAGGGGGAACAGATACGCAGTATTTT.

The chain uses TRBV7-2 and TRBJ1-2; 7 bases match TRBD1. The length of the CDR3 is 14 residues. Germline trimming cut 5 bases from V and 7 bases from J; bases unmatched to any gene: 10. Germline CDR1 reads SGHTA; CDR2 reads FQGNSA. CDR3 in DNA: TGTGCCAGCAGCGCCGGGAGGGGGCGGGTTGGCTACACCTTC. It yields the protein CASSAGRGRVGYTF.

This clone was recorded a few times. J is TRBJ1-2 and V is TRBV6-1; D gene uncertain. Germline assignment: CDR1 MNHNS and CDR2 SASEGT. Trimming pared 2 bases from V and 7 bases from J, leaving 17 bases between. The CDR3 has 15 amino acids. The CDR3 DNA sequence: TGTGCCAGCAGTGAATGGGCGGTCCCGGAGAGTGGCTACACCTTC. It encodes CASSEWAVPESGYTF.

This clone is a singleton in its sample. The V call is TRBV19, the J call TRBJ2-2; D is possibly TRBD1 or TRBD2 (5 bases each). There are 16 residues in the CDR3. CDR1 and CDR2 (germline): LNHDA, SQIVND (reference sequence). Trimming took off 6 bases at V and 4 bases at J, with 18 bases between the two ends. The CDR3 coding sequence is TGTGCCAGTAGGCCGGGCCCTTCGAGGGGCACCGGGGAGCTGTTTTTT. It codes for CASRPGPSRGTGELFF.

The rearrangement links TRBV10-3 to TRBJ1-2; a possible D gene is TRBD1 (5 bases). V was trimmed by 6 bases and J by 8 bases, leaving 28 bases between them. This CDR3 region has 17 residues. Germline V lookup: CDR1 ENHRY, CDR2 SYGVKD. This CDR3 is CAIRSARGTEGSSGYTF. In DNA, the CDR3 is TGTGCCATCAGATCCGCCCGGGGGACGGAGGGATCCAGCGGCTACACCTTC.

CDR3 amino acids: CASSQAPGPDSPLHF. DNA of the CDR3: TGCGCCAGCAGCCAAGCCCCGGGCCCAGATTCACCCCTCCACTTT. The rearrangement links TRBV4-3 to TRBJ1-6; the D is unclear. Germline V CDR1 and CDR2: LGHNA, YSLEER. With 1 base removed from V and 8 bases from J, the gap between germline ends came to 12 bases. This CDR3 spans 15 amino acids.

The chain has TRBV5-6 and TRBJ1-2; a possible D gene is TRBD1 (6 bases). The CDR3 covers 15 residues. Germline V gives CDR1 SGHDT, CDR2 YYEEEE. The V end lost 5 bases, the J end lost 4 bases, and 18 bases lay between the germline ends. This chain's CDR3 is CASRQGMGVGYGYTF. The CDR3 coding sequence is TGTGCCAGCAGGCAGGGGATGGGGGTGGGCTATGGCTACACCTTC.

The chain has TRBV9 and TRBJ1-1; unclear D gene. Trimming shortened V by 0 bases and J by 5 bases, and 11 bases separated the two germline ends. Germline CDR1 reads SGDLS; CDR2 reads YYNGEE. This CDR3 spans 14 amino acids. The CDR3 spells CASSVVSGGTEAFF. Written as DNA, the CDR3 is TGTGCCAGCAGCGTAGTAAGTGGAGGGACTGAAGCTTTCTTT. The full variable domain, in which reference TRBV9 and TRBJ1-1 provide the parts outside the CDR3, is DSGVTQTPKHLITATGQRVTLRCSPRSGDLSVYWYQQSLDQGLQFLIQYYNGEERAKGNILERFSAQQFPDLHSELNLSSLELGDSALYFCASSVVSGGTEAFFGQGTRLTVV.